A selection of T cell receptor beta chains follows, all from one sample in a study of PD-1 blockade in mismatch repair-deficient tumors. Produced via immunoSEQ multiplex PCR; TCRdb's table is partial and in-frame only. The sample shows more than 90,000 clones, about 80% of them seen only once. The sample in question was peripheral blood, obtained 60 to 65 weeks after starting pembrolizumab. These receptors all come from an adult with mismatch repair-deficient cancer. CDR3s include the opening cysteine and the closing phenylalanine or tryptophan. The D gene is left open where the match is weak. The size entry is marked missing in some rows and otherwise reads once, few, many or a size class.

j_gene: TRBJ1-4; abundance: -; d_gene: -; v_gene: TRBV7-6; CDR3aa: CASSLTNLDRSDEKLFF; CDR3nt: TGTGCCAGCAGCTTAACCAATCTGGACAGAAGTGATGAAAAACTGTTTTTT
j_gene: TRBJ2-2; abundance: -; d_gene: -; v_gene: TRBV10-3; CDR3aa: CAISESLTLPNTGELFF; CDR3nt: TGTGCCATCAGTGAGTCGCTGACGCTACCGAACACCGGGGAGCTGTTTTTT
j_gene: TRBJ2-1; abundance: -; d_gene: TRBD1; v_gene: TRBV6-1; CDR3aa: CASSKTRGYNEQFF; CDR3nt: TGTGCCAGCAGTAAGACCAGGGGGTACAATGAGCAGTTCTTC
j_gene: TRBJ2-1; abundance: -; d_gene: -; v_gene: TRBV7-9; CDR3aa: CASSLTLKAESYNEQFF; CDR3nt: TGTGCCAGCAGCTTAACCCTAAAGGCGGAGTCCTACAATGAGCAGTTCTTC
j_gene: TRBJ1-1; abundance: few; d_gene: -; v_gene: TRBV20-1; CDR3aa: CSASLNREAFF; CDR3nt: TGCAGTGCTAGCCTGAACAGGGAAGCTTTCTTT
j_gene: TRBJ2-3; abundance: -; d_gene: -; v_gene: TRBV7-9; CDR3aa: CASSPRTKVTDTQYF; CDR3nt: TGTGCCAGCAGCCCAAGGACGAAAGTCACAGATACGCAGTATTTT
j_gene: TRBJ1-1; abundance: -; d_gene: -; v_gene: TRBV9; CDR3aa: CASSPQRRDTHLGAFF; CDR3nt: TGTGCCAGCAGCCCACAGCGTCGGGACACCCACTTGGGAGCTTTCTTT
j_gene: TRBJ2-5; abundance: -; d_gene: TRBD1; v_gene: TRBV19; CDR3aa: CAKDRGNYQETQYF; CDR3nt: TGTGCCAAGGACAGGGGAAATTACCAAGAGACCCAGTACTTC
j_gene: TRBJ2-1; abundance: -; d_gene: TRBD2; v_gene: TRBV5-1; CDR3aa: CASTRLAGESSYNEQFF; CDR3nt: TGCGCCAGCACCAGATTAGCGGGAGAGAGCTCCTACAATGAGCAGTTCTTC
j_gene: TRBJ1-1; abundance: -; d_gene: TRBD1; v_gene: TRBV30; CDR3aa: CAWSPRGQGHTEAFF; CDR3nt: TGTGCCTGGAGCCCACGCGGACAGGGCCACACTGAAGCTTTCTTT
j_gene: TRBJ1-5; abundance: -; d_gene: -; v_gene: TRBV5-5; CDR3aa: CASSLGSTRGSEQPQHF; CDR3nt: TGTGCCAGCAGCTTGGGATCGACTCGGGGTTCAGAACAGCCCCAGCATTTT
j_gene: TRBJ2-5; abundance: -; d_gene: -; v_gene: TRBV4-3; CDR3aa: CASSQGGHRETQYF; CDR3nt: TGCGCCAGCAGCCAAGGAGGGCATCGGGAGACCCAGTACTTC
j_gene: TRBJ2-1; abundance: -; d_gene: TRBD2; v_gene: TRBV29-1; CDR3aa: CSVDGLAFYNEQFF; CDR3nt: TGCAGCGTTGATGGACTAGCGTTCTACAATGAGCAGTTCTTC
j_gene: TRBJ2-2; abundance: few; d_gene: TRBD2; v_gene: TRBV25-1; CDR3aa: CASGFGSGGNTGELFF; CDR3nt: TGTGCCAGCGGGTTTGGGTCGGGAGGGAACACCGGGGAGCTGTTTTTT
j_gene: TRBJ1-2; abundance: -; d_gene: -; v_gene: TRBV5-4; CDR3aa: CASSYAGGTHYGYTF; CDR3nt: TGTGCCAGCAGCTACGCGGGGGGAACCCACTATGGCTACACCTTC
j_gene: TRBJ2-7; abundance: -; d_gene: TRBD1; v_gene: TRBV29-1; CDR3aa: CSGTTGTGPPLEQYF; CDR3nt: TGCAGCGGGACGACGGGGACAGGTCCTCCCCTCGAGCAGTACTTC
j_gene: TRBJ1-1; abundance: -; d_gene: -; v_gene: TRBV25-1; CDR3aa: CASSPDGWGLNTEAFF; CDR3nt: TGTGCCAGCAGTCCCGACGGTTGGGGCTTGAACACTGAAGCTTTCTTT